A selection of T cell receptor beta chains follows, all from one sample in a study of shared clonotypes between healthy human individuals. Assay used: immunoSEQ multiplex PCR; TCRdb lists only in-frame clones, some missing. This sample has around 2,000,000 clones, with about 94% found just once. Sequenced sample: naive CD8+ T cells sorted from blood. These receptors were collected from a man between 18 and 29 years old in good health. Each CDR3 is given with its conserved first and last residue. A D gene is named only where the DNA matches it firmly. A clone size is listed for some rows: how often the clone was seen (once, few, many), or a class if it is expanded.

D gene: -
J gene: TRBJ1-3
clone size: -
V gene: TRBV27
CDR3 length: 15
CDR3 protein: CASSLSPTSGNTIYF
CDR3 DNA: TGTGCCAGCAGTTTATCGCCGACCTCTGGAAACACCATATATTTT

D gene: TRBD1
J gene: TRBJ1-1
clone size: -
V gene: TRBV5-1
CDR3 length: 11
CDR3 protein: CASSGGQGAFF
CDR3 DNA: TGCGCCAGCAGCGGAGGACAGGGGGCTTTCTTT

D gene: -
J gene: TRBJ2-1
clone size: -
V gene: TRBV27
CDR3 length: 10
CDR3 protein: CASGNNEQFF
CDR3 DNA: TGTGCCTCGGGAAACAATGAGCAGTTCTTC

D gene: TRBD2
J gene: TRBJ2-1
clone size: -
V gene: TRBV5-1
CDR3 length: 15
CDR3 protein: CASSLRGGYVDEQFF
CDR3 DNA: TGCGCCAGCAGCTTGCGGGGGGGCTATGTGGATGAGCAGTTCTTC

D gene: -
J gene: TRBJ1-2
clone size: -
V gene: TRBV9
CDR3 length: 16
CDR3 protein: CASSVGTGALAYGYTF
CDR3 DNA: TGTGCCAGCAGCGTAGGAACGGGGGCGCTTGCCTATGGCTACACCTTC

D gene: -
J gene: TRBJ2-1
clone size: -
V gene: TRBV9
CDR3 length: 11
CDR3 protein: CASSVNDEQFF
CDR3 DNA: TGTGCCAGCAGCGTCAACGATGAGCAGTTCTTC

D gene: TRBD2
J gene: TRBJ2-5
clone size: -
V gene: TRBV27
CDR3 length: 17
CDR3 protein: CASSSDPWTSGQETQYF
CDR3 DNA: TGTGCCAGCAGTTCAGACCCCTGGACTAGCGGCCAAGAGACCCAGTACTTC

D gene: -
J gene: TRBJ1-1
clone size: -
V gene: TRBV11-2
CDR3 length: 12
CDR3 protein: CASSLGGSGAFF
CDR3 DNA: TGTGCCAGCAGCTTAGGGGGTTCTGGAGCTTTCTTT

D gene: TRBD2
J gene: TRBJ2-1
clone size: -
V gene: TRBV13
CDR3 length: 17
CDR3 protein: CASSLSIAGGPGNEQFF
CDR3 DNA: TGTGCCAGCAGCCTCTCGATAGCGGGAGGTCCAGGCAATGAGCAGTTCTTC

D gene: -
J gene: TRBJ2-2
clone size: -
V gene: TRBV6-5
CDR3 length: 15
CDR3 protein: CASSPNQNGAGELFF
CDR3 DNA: TGTGCCAGCAGCCCCAACCAGAACGGGGCCGGGGAGCTGTTTTTT

D gene: -
J gene: TRBJ2-1
clone size: -
V gene: TRBV5-6
CDR3 length: 13
CDR3 protein: CASSLGPFNEQFF
CDR3 DNA: TGTGCCAGCAGCTTAGGACCCTTCAATGAGCAGTTCTTC

D gene: TRBD2
J gene: TRBJ2-5
clone size: -
V gene: TRBV4-2
CDR3 length: 18
CDR3 protein: CASSQSTQTSGHQETQYF
CDR3 DNA: TGTGCCAGCAGCCAGTCAACTCAGACTAGCGGACATCAAGAGACCCAGTACTTC

D gene: TRBD1
J gene: TRBJ1-1
clone size: -
V gene: TRBV6-5
CDR3 length: 15
CDR3 protein: CASRRRDSSYTEAFF
CDR3 DNA: TGTGCCAGCAGACGGCGGGACAGTTCCTACACTGAAGCTTTCTTT

D gene: -
J gene: TRBJ2-2
clone size: -
V gene: TRBV5-6
CDR3 length: 15
CDR3 protein: CASSLVVSNTGELFF
CDR3 DNA: TGTGCCAGCAGCTTGGTGGTCTCGAACACCGGGGAGCTGTTTTTT

D gene: -
J gene: TRBJ2-7
clone size: -
V gene: TRBV27
CDR3 length: 14
CDR3 protein: CASSFGGASYEQYF
CDR3 DNA: TGTGCCAGCAGTTTTGGGGGAGCCTCCTACGAGCAGTACTTC

D gene: -
J gene: TRBJ1-1
clone size: -
V gene: TRBV7-9
CDR3 length: 15
CDR3 protein: CASSPPLDGNTEAFF
CDR3 DNA: TGTGCCAGCAGCCCCCCCCTGGACGGGAACACTGAAGCTTTCTTT

D gene: -
J gene: TRBJ1-1
clone size: -
V gene: TRBV30
CDR3 length: 13
CDR3 protein: CAWSPDPNTEAFF
CDR3 DNA: TGTGCCTGGAGTCCGGACCCTAACACTGAAGCTTTCTTT

D gene: -
J gene: TRBJ1-1
clone size: few
V gene: TRBV11-2
CDR3 length: 15
CDR3 protein: CASSPRNLINTEAFF
CDR3 DNA: TGTGCCAGCAGCCCCAGGAACTTAATTAACACTGAAGCTTTCTTT

D gene: -
J gene: TRBJ1-5
clone size: -
V gene: TRBV4-1
CDR3 length: 14
CDR3 protein: CASSPRTADQPQHF
CDR3 DNA: TGCGCCAGCAGCCCCAGGACTGCTGATCAGCCCCAGCATTTT

D gene: -
J gene: TRBJ2-3
clone size: -
V gene: TRBV29-1
CDR3 length: 18
CDR3 protein: CSVEDYHPASPSTDTQYF
CDR3 DNA: TGCAGCGTTGAAGACTACCATCCTGCTAGCCCTAGCACAGATACGCAGTATTTT

D gene: -
J gene: TRBJ2-7
clone size: -
V gene: TRBV4-3
CDR3 length: 16
CDR3 protein: CASSQDLETAPYEQYF
CDR3 DNA: TGCGCCAGCAGCCAAGATCTCGAGACAGCCCCATACGAGCAGTACTTC

D gene: TRBD1
J gene: TRBJ1-2
clone size: -
V gene: TRBV27
CDR3 length: 16
CDR3 protein: CASSFFPGQGAGGYTF
CDR3 DNA: TGTGCCAGCAGTTTCTTCCCGGGACAGGGGGCTGGCGGCTACACCTTC

D gene: -
J gene: TRBJ2-5
clone size: once
V gene: TRBV27
CDR3 length: 16
CDR3 protein: CASSASWDSGWETQYF
CDR3 DNA: TGTGCCAGCAGTGCCTCCTGGGACAGCGGGTGGGAGACCCAGTACTTC

D gene: -
J gene: TRBJ1-1
clone size: -
V gene: TRBV5-1
CDR3 length: 14
CDR3 protein: CASSLAGAVPEAFF
CDR3 DNA: TGCGCCAGCAGCTTGGCAGGGGCCGTACCTGAAGCTTTCTTT

D gene: TRBD1
J gene: TRBJ2-1
clone size: -
V gene: TRBV4-1
CDR3 length: 17
CDR3 protein: CASSQVNGDRYYNEQFF
CDR3 DNA: TGCGCCAGCAGCCAAGTCAATGGGGACAGATACTACAATGAGCAGTTCTTC

D gene: -
J gene: TRBJ2-2
clone size: -
V gene: TRBV27
CDR3 length: 16
CDR3 protein: CASSFVQGTNTGELFF
CDR3 DNA: TGTGCCAGCAGTTTCGTACAGGGAACCAACACCGGGGAGCTGTTTTTT

D gene: -
J gene: TRBJ2-2
clone size: -
V gene: TRBV4-1
CDR3 length: 17
CDR3 protein: CASSQGGGNGNAGELFF
CDR3 DNA: TGCGCCAGCAGCCAAGGAGGGGGAAATGGAAATGCCGGGGAGCTGTTTTTT

D gene: -
J gene: TRBJ1-2
clone size: -
V gene: TRBV4-1
CDR3 length: 15
CDR3 protein: CASSQVGGANYGYTF
CDR3 DNA: TGCGCCAGCAGCCAAGTCGGAGGGGCTAACTATGGCTACACCTTC

D gene: TRBD1
J gene: TRBJ2-5
clone size: -
V gene: TRBV5-1
CDR3 length: 13
CDR3 protein: CASSQTGAETQYF
CDR3 DNA: TGCGCCAGCAGCCAGACAGGGGCAGAGACCCAGTACTTC

D gene: TRBD2
J gene: TRBJ2-1
clone size: -
V gene: TRBV2
CDR3 length: 16
CDR3 protein: CASSEAGSSGRNEQFF
CDR3 DNA: TGTGCCAGCAGTGAAGCGGGGTCTAGCGGACGCAATGAGCAGTTCTTC

D gene: -
J gene: TRBJ2-7
clone size: -
V gene: TRBV29-1
CDR3 length: 12
CDR3 protein: CSVTGLNYEQYF
CDR3 DNA: TGCAGCGTGACAGGTCTAAACTACGAGCAGTACTTC

D gene: -
J gene: TRBJ1-1
clone size: -
V gene: TRBV2
CDR3 length: 16
CDR3 protein: CASSTPTGQSNTEAFF
CDR3 DNA: TGTGCCAGCAGTACTCCTACGGGACAATCGAACACTGAAGCTTTCTTT

D gene: TRBD2
J gene: TRBJ2-1
clone size: -
V gene: TRBV19
CDR3 length: 14
CDR3 protein: CACSGRELLNEQFF
CDR3 DNA: TGTGCCTGTTCAGGGCGGGAGCTTCTAAATGAGCAGTTCTTC

D gene: -
J gene: TRBJ1-2
clone size: -
V gene: TRBV4-2
CDR3 length: 14
CDR3 protein: CASSQEQGDYGYTF
CDR3 DNA: TGTGCCAGCAGCCAAGAACAGGGCGACTATGGCTACACCTTC

D gene: TRBD1
J gene: TRBJ1-5
clone size: -
V gene: TRBV28
CDR3 length: 15
CDR3 protein: CASRRGQGARQPQHF
CDR3 DNA: TGTGCCAGCAGACGTGGACAGGGGGCCCGACAGCCCCAGCATTTT

D gene: TRBD1
J gene: TRBJ2-2
clone size: -
V gene: TRBV5-1
CDR3 length: 18
CDR3 protein: CASSPRGLGQGGTGELFF
CDR3 DNA: TGCGCCAGCAGCCCCCGAGGCTTGGGACAGGGAGGCACCGGGGAGCTGTTTTTT

D gene: TRBD1
J gene: TRBJ2-7
clone size: -
V gene: TRBV5-1
CDR3 length: 14
CDR3 protein: CASSLQGQGSEQYF
CDR3 DNA: TGCGCCAGCAGCTTGCAGGGACAGGGGAGCGAGCAGTACTTC

D gene: -
J gene: TRBJ2-7
clone size: -
V gene: TRBV6-5
CDR3 length: 14
CDR3 protein: CASSYQDSSYEQYF
CDR3 DNA: TGTGCCAGCAGTTATCAGGACAGCTCCTACGAGCAGTACTTC

D gene: -
J gene: TRBJ1-2
clone size: -
V gene: TRBV9
CDR3 length: 16
CDR3 protein: CASSVWQEPANYGYTF
CDR3 DNA: TGTGCCAGCAGCGTATGGCAGGAACCAGCTAACTATGGCTACACCTTC

D gene: -
J gene: TRBJ2-3
clone size: -
V gene: TRBV5-1
CDR3 length: 15
CDR3 protein: CASSLDSLEEDTQYF
CDR3 DNA: TGCGCCAGCAGCTTGGACAGCTTGGAAGAAGATACGCAGTATTTT

D gene: TRBD1
J gene: TRBJ1-5
clone size: -
V gene: TRBV27
CDR3 length: 14
CDR3 protein: CASSLRQGDQPQHF
CDR3 DNA: TGTGCCAGCAGTTTACGACAGGGGGATCAGCCCCAGCATTTT

D gene: -
J gene: TRBJ1-5
clone size: -
V gene: TRBV19
CDR3 length: 13
CDR3 protein: CASSIDPGGPQHF
CDR3 DNA: TGTGCCAGTAGTATAGATCCTGGCGGGCCCCAGCATTTT

D gene: -
J gene: TRBJ2-2
clone size: -
V gene: TRBV6-1
CDR3 length: 13
CDR3 protein: CASSGTNTGELFF
CDR3 DNA: TGTGCCAGCAGCGGGACTAACACCGGGGAGCTGTTTTTT

D gene: -
J gene: TRBJ2-7
clone size: -
V gene: TRBV27
CDR3 length: 13
CDR3 protein: CASSFRASYEQYF
CDR3 DNA: TGTGCCAGCAGTTTTAGGGCCTCCTACGAGCAGTACTTC

D gene: -
J gene: TRBJ1-1
clone size: -
V gene: TRBV19
CDR3 length: 16
CDR3 protein: CASSMWAGEEDTEAFF
CDR3 DNA: TGTGCCAGTAGTATGTGGGCAGGGGAGGAGGACACTGAAGCTTTCTTT

D gene: TRBD1
J gene: TRBJ1-4
clone size: -
V gene: TRBV5-1
CDR3 length: 17
CDR3 protein: CASSLSFSGGAGEKLFF
CDR3 DNA: TGCGCCAGCAGCTTGTCCTTTTCAGGGGGCGCGGGGGAAAAACTGTTTTTT

D gene: TRBD1
J gene: TRBJ1-1
clone size: -
V gene: TRBV13
CDR3 length: 15
CDR3 protein: CASSSPRTGNTEAFF
CDR3 DNA: TGTGCCAGCAGTTCCCCAAGGACAGGGAATACTGAAGCTTTCTTT

D gene: -
J gene: TRBJ2-3
clone size: -
V gene: TRBV13
CDR3 length: 13
CDR3 protein: CASSTRNTDTQYF
CDR3 DNA: TGTGCCAGCAGCACCCGCAACACAGATACGCAGTATTTT

D gene: TRBD1
J gene: TRBJ2-5
clone size: -
V gene: TRBV6-6
CDR3 length: 15
CDR3 protein: CASSYSRGLRETQYF
CDR3 DNA: TGTGCCAGCAGTTACTCGAGGGGGCTCCGAGAGACCCAGTACTTC

D gene: -
J gene: TRBJ2-1
clone size: -
V gene: TRBV4-1
CDR3 length: 15
CDR3 protein: CASSQLASSYNEQFF
CDR3 DNA: TGCGCCAGCAGCCAACTAGCGAGCTCCTACAATGAGCAGTTCTTC

D gene: TRBD1
J gene: TRBJ1-6
clone size: -
V gene: TRBV4-3
CDR3 length: 16
CDR3 protein: CASSQSGQGSNSPLHF
CDR3 DNA: TGCGCCAGCAGCCAATCCGGACAGGGGAGTAATTCACCCCTCCACTTT

D gene: TRBD2
J gene: TRBJ2-3
clone size: once
V gene: TRBV7-9
CDR3 length: 17
CDR3 protein: CASSYGLAGGFTDTQYF
CDR3 DNA: TGTGCCAGCAGCTACGGACTAGCGGGGGGTTTTACAGATACGCAGTATTTT

D gene: TRBD2
J gene: TRBJ2-3
clone size: -
V gene: TRBV2
CDR3 length: 13
CDR3 protein: CASSEVSGNTQYF
CDR3 DNA: TGTGCCAGCAGTGAAGTTAGCGGGAATACGCAGTATTTT

D gene: TRBD1
J gene: TRBJ2-7
clone size: once
V gene: TRBV11-2
CDR3 length: 13
CDR3 protein: CASSLEDRVEQYF
CDR3 DNA: TGTGCCAGCAGCTTAGAGGACAGGGTCGAGCAGTACTTC

D gene: -
J gene: TRBJ1-5
clone size: -
V gene: TRBV21-1
CDR3 length: 17
CDR3 protein: CASSMTGFLGFFQPQHF
CDR3 DNA: TGTGCCAGCAGCATGACAGGGTTTCTGGGATTCTTTCAGCCCCAGCATTTT

D gene: -
J gene: TRBJ2-7
clone size: -
V gene: TRBV7-2
CDR3 length: 15
CDR3 protein: CASSLGELGVSEQYF
CDR3 DNA: TGTGCCAGCAGCTTAGGGGAACTAGGAGTCAGCGAGCAGTACTTC

D gene: -
J gene: TRBJ1-2
clone size: -
V gene: TRBV11-2
CDR3 length: 15
CDR3 protein: CASSLDPRQGNGYTF
CDR3 DNA: TGTGCCAGCAGCTTAGACCCCCGGCAGGGGAATGGCTACACCTTC

D gene: -
J gene: TRBJ2-2
clone size: -
V gene: TRBV15
CDR3 length: 14
CDR3 protein: CATSFRGDTGELFF
CDR3 DNA: TGTGCCACCAGCTTTCGTGGGGACACCGGGGAGCTGTTTTTT

D gene: TRBD1
J gene: TRBJ1-1
clone size: -
V gene: TRBV11-2
CDR3 length: 16
CDR3 protein: CASSNWDRGLNTEAFF
CDR3 DNA: TGTGCCAGCAGCAATTGGGACAGGGGGTTGAACACTGAAGCTTTCTTT